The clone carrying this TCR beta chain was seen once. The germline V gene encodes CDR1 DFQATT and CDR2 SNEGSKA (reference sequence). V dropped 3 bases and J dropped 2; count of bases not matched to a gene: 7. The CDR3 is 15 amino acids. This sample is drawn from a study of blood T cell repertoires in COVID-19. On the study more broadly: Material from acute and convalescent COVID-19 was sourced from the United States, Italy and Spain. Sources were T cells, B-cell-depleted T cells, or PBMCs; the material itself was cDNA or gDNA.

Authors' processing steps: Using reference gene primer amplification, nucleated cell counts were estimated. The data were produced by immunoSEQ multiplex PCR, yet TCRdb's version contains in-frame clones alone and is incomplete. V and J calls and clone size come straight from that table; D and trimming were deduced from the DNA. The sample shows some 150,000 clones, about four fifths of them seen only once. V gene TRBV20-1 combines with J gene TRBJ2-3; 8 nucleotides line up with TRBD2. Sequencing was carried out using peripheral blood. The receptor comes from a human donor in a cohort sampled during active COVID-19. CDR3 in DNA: TGCAGTGCTAGTATCAAGCGGGGGCCCACAGATACGCAGTATTTT. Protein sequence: CSASIKRGPTDTQYF.